This is a list of T cell receptor beta chains from one sample in a study of identical twins. Using its own MiXCR run on the 5' RACE reads, TCRdb lists one record per CDR3 protein. The sample yields a few hundred thousand distinct CDR3 sequences, around 18% seen once. The sequenced material came from naive T cells sorted from blood. The receptor set was obtained from a man aged 50 or older in good health. CDR3s include the opening cysteine and the closing phenylalanine or tryptophan.

v_call: TRBV5-1
cdr3_aa: CASRRARSPRGGYTF

v_call: TRBV6-5
cdr3_aa: CASSYGAGVEYTF

v_call: TRBV4-3
cdr3_aa: CASSQDWTGNYGYTF

v_call: TRBV6-1
cdr3_aa: CASTSVDRNLANTGELFF

v_call: TRBV4-1
cdr3_aa: CASSQEFSGTLAYEQYF

v_call: TRBV14
cdr3_aa: CASSPGLAGNDVYEQYF

v_call: TRBV30
cdr3_aa: CAWTLTSRETQYF

v_call: TRBV5-5
cdr3_aa: CASSWEGQANTGELFF

v_call: TRBV5-1
cdr3_aa: CASSLTDRANNEQFF

v_call: TRBV12-3/TRBV12-4
cdr3_aa: CASTELGFDGYTF

v_call: TRBV6-5
cdr3_aa: CASSYYWGAPGNIQYF

v_call: TRBV4-3
cdr3_aa: CASSQLLAGGPPEQFF

v_call: TRBV20-1
cdr3_aa: CSAPGLAGGYNEQFF

v_call: TRBV6-5
cdr3_aa: CASSSNSGLAGDTQYF

v_call: TRBV4-1
cdr3_aa: CASSQADLLGSYNEQFF

v_call: TRBV6-2/TRBV6-3
cdr3_aa: CASSYEVLKPSNTGELFF

v_call: TRBV5-6
cdr3_aa: CASSGGAGEQETQYF

v_call: TRBV7-2
cdr3_aa: CASSSRLAGSQETQYF

v_call: TRBV21-1
cdr3_aa: CASSFISLDYSYNEQFF

v_call: TRBV18
cdr3_aa: CASSPRGGSTEAFF

v_call: TRBV5-5
cdr3_aa: CASSLYGLNTEAFF

v_call: TRBV29-1
cdr3_aa: CSVSGTGLYGYTF

v_call: TRBV5-1
cdr3_aa: CASSPRTSGSSNEQFF

v_call: TRBV9
cdr3_aa: CASSVAWASGYEQYF

v_call: TRBV9
cdr3_aa: CASSAKGGASGATDTQYF

v_call: TRBV5-5
cdr3_aa: CASSFTVVETQYF

v_call: TRBV5-1
cdr3_aa: CASSLGGLRDQPQHF

v_call: TRBV20-1
cdr3_aa: CSARESGPQTHEQFF

v_call: TRBV27
cdr3_aa: CASSWVTRRSDSPLHF

v_call: TRBV20-1
cdr3_aa: CSAPRQGGHTEAFF

v_call: TRBV6-2/TRBV6-3
cdr3_aa: CASSYYLGGYEQYF

v_call: TRBV14
cdr3_aa: CASSQTGRGTEKLFF

v_call: TRBV3-1
cdr3_aa: CASSQETSRGTPKQYF

v_call: TRBV7-2
cdr3_aa: CASSPWVSGANVLTF

v_call: TRBV5-1
cdr3_aa: CASSLGGRVNTEAFF

v_call: TRBV5-1
cdr3_aa: CASSRDGNTGELFF

v_call: TRBV12-3/TRBV12-4
cdr3_aa: CASSLHRETDTQYF

v_call: TRBV7-2
cdr3_aa: CASSLRSGVGQPQHF

v_call: TRBV27
cdr3_aa: CASSLSDQGHSEAFF

v_call: TRBV24-1
cdr3_aa: CATSGHTESRGSYNEQFF

v_call: TRBV6-2/TRBV6-3
cdr3_aa: CASSYPWETMNTEAFF

v_call: TRBV6-7
cdr3_aa: CASTTGRSNTEAFF

v_call: TRBV18
cdr3_aa: CASSLWTARPYEQYF

v_call: TRBV4-3
cdr3_aa: CASSQVVGQGDFSNYGYTF

v_call: TRBV5-1
cdr3_aa: CASSLVGPRTGELFF

v_call: TRBV10-3
cdr3_aa: CAINSGAGNEQFF

v_call: TRBV4-3
cdr3_aa: CASSQLTWGEQYF

v_call: TRBV11-2
cdr3_aa: CASSLHQSGNTIYF

v_call: TRBV5-1
cdr3_aa: CASSLVGSDSVPGEQYF

v_call: TRBV12-3/TRBV12-4
cdr3_aa: CASRTGQGEDEQFF

v_call: TRBV27
cdr3_aa: CASSWNSLLATYEQYF

v_call: TRBV4-3
cdr3_aa: CASSQDQNFYEQYF

v_call: TRBV11-2
cdr3_aa: CASSQRPSGGLAETDTQYF

v_call: TRBV10-3
cdr3_aa: CAISGQSNGYTF

v_call: TRBV28
cdr3_aa: CASSLIAGSYGYTF

v_call: TRBV28
cdr3_aa: CASSLGTPGGYTF

v_call: TRBV5-1
cdr3_aa: CASSVLAGGFNEQFF

v_call: TRBV20-1
cdr3_aa: CSARVRLGTSAASYNEQFF

v_call: TRBV6-2/TRBV6-3
cdr3_aa: CASSYYTGAGNEQFF